The 3 T cell receptor beta chains reported below all come from one sample, sequenced in a study of blood T cell repertoires in COVID-19. Generated by immunoSEQ multiplex PCR, the TCRdb table keeps only in-frame clones and is missing some. The data show fewer than 350,000 clones, with approximately 88% seen just once and 1.5% to 2% held by the top ten. The specimen was PBMCs or T cells enriched from blood (not recorded which). Source of these receptors: a woman between 40 and 55 years old who had recovered from COVID-19.

This sequence joins TRBV27 and TRBJ2-2, with TRBD1 identical over 9 bases. The germline CDR1 and CDR2 sequences are MNHEY and SMNVEV (reference sequence). The CDR3 length is 17 residues. V dropped 6 bases and J dropped 2; count of bases not matched to a gene: 10. CDR3 loop: CASSPGTGRSNTGELFF. CDR3 DNA sequence: TGTGCCAGCAGCCCAGGGACAGGGAGGTCCAACACCGGGGAGCTGTTTTTT.

The V gene is TRBV19, the J gene TRBJ1-1, with D unresolved. CDR1 and CDR2 (germline): LNHDA, SQIVND (reference sequence). Trimming cost V 3 bases and J 6 bases, with 11 bases left between them. The CDR3 is 13 amino acids. CDR3 in amino acids: CASSIPGAAEAFF. DNA of the CDR3: TGTGCCAGTAGTATCCCCGGAGCCGCTGAAGCTTTCTTT.

This chain connects TRBV10-3 to TRBJ2-7, with 9 bases fitting TRBD1. Germline V gene lookup returns CDR1 ENHRY and CDR2 SYGVKD. The CDR3 consists of 16 residues. The J segment lost 2 bases and the V segment lost 6 bases, leaving 11 bases of the junction unmatched. DNA of the CDR3: TGTGCCATCAGCTCAATGACCGGGACAGGGCCCTACGAGCAGTACTTC. This sequence encodes CAISSMTGTGPYEQYF.